This is a list of T cell receptor beta chains from one sample in a study of T cells after yellow fever vaccination. A single record per CDR3 protein comes from TCRdb applying MiXCR to the 5' RACE reads. The table records a few hundred thousand distinct CDR3 sequences, 7% to 10% of them present only once. The input for sequencing was PBMCs, taken more than 35 days after the first yellow fever vaccination. The source of these receptors is a man aged 18 to 30 who received the YFV17D yellow fever vaccine. Both conserved end residues are part of each CDR3. The order of the fields is clone size, J gene, D gene, CDR3 length, V gene, CDR3 DNA, CDR3 protein. A D gene is named only where the DNA matches it firmly. A row's size may be missing; if present it is once, few, many or a size class.

>-|TRBJ2-4|-|13|TRBV7-9
TGTGCCAGCAGCCCGCCGGGCAGGCCCATTCAGTACTTC
CASSPPGRPIQYF
>few|TRBJ2-1|-|11|TRBV2
TGTGCCAGCAGTGAACTGCCGCCAGTACGCTTC
CASSELPPVRF
>few|TRBJ2-7|TRBD1|17|TRBV4-3
TGCGCCAGCAGCAAAAGCAGGGGTTGGGACAGGGACTACGAGCAGTACTTC
CASSKSRGWDRDYEQYF
>few|TRBJ2-1|-|15|TRBV7-6
TGTGCCAGCAGCTTAGAGGCAGGGTTTAGGGATGAGCAGTTCTTC
CASSLEAGFRDEQFF
>-|TRBJ2-1|TRBD1|19|TRBV4-1
TGCGCCAGCAGCCTAGGAAGCCAGTGGACCGGACAGGGAAACAATGAGCAGTTCTTC
CASSLGSQWTGQGNNEQFF
>few|TRBJ2-1|TRBD2|20|TRBV28
TGTGCCAGCAGTTTATTGTCTAGCGGGGGCCAAGGGAGCTCCTACAATGAGCAGTTCTTC
CASSLLSSGGQGSSYNEQFF
>few|TRBJ2-5|-|15|TRBV20-1
TGCAGTGCTAGGATATTAGGACAGCCCCAAGAGACCCAGTACTTC
CSARILGQPQETQYF
>-|TRBJ2-1|TRBD1|14|TRBV5-5
TGTGCCAGCAACACGGGACAGGGGTTCGATGAGCAGTTCTTC
CASNTGQGFDEQFF
>-|TRBJ1-6|TRBD1|12|TRBV11-2
TGTGCCACAGGGGGGAATAATTCACCCCTCCACTTT
CATGGNNSPLHF
>-|TRBJ1-1|-|11|TRBV18
TGTGCCAGCTTAGAGAACACTGAAGCTTTCTTT
CASLENTEAFF
>few|TRBJ2-7|-|13|TRBV12-3/TRBV12-4
TGTGCCAGCAGCAACAGGGCGTGGAACGAGCAGTACTTC
CASSNRAWNEQYF
>-|TRBJ1-4|-|15|TRBV20-1
TGCAGTGTCCCGGGCCTAAGCATACAGAATGAAAAACTGTTTTTT
CSVPGLSIQNEKLFF
>-|TRBJ2-5|-|15|TRBV3-1
TGTGCCAGCAGCCAAGATAACGGGGCGGGGGAGACCCAGTACTTC
CASSQDNGAGETQYF
>few|TRBJ2-2|-|11|TRBV5-1
TGCGCCAGCAGCTTACAACAGGAGCTGTTTTTT
CASSLQQELFF
>few|TRBJ1-4|TRBD1|16|TRBV5-1
TGCGCCAGCAGCCTCGGACAGGGAGTCGCTAATGAAAAACTGTTTTTT
CASSLGQGVANEKLFF
>-|TRBJ1-6|-|15|TRBV4-3
TGCGCCAGCAGCCAACTACAGGGTTTAAGTTCACCCCTCCACTTT
CASSQLQGLSSPLHF
>few|TRBJ1-1|-|15|TRBV7-2
TGTGCCAGCAGCTTAGGGGGGGGTCTGAACACTGAAGCTTTCTTT
CASSLGGGLNTEAFF
>-|TRBJ1-2|-|16|TRBV3-1
TGTGCCAGCAGCCACGATCGTACGGGAGGGGACTATGGCTACACCTTC
CASSHDRTGGDYGYTF
>few|TRBJ2-7|TRBD1|17|TRBV6-2/TRBV6-3
TGTGCCAGCAGTTACGGACAGGGGATCTCCTACTCCTACGAGCAGTACTTC
CASSYGQGISYSYEQYF
>-|TRBJ2-5|-|14|TRBV5-1
TGCGCCAGCAGCTTGGTTGGTCAGGGAGAGACCCAGTACTTC
CASSLVGQGETQYF
>-|TRBJ1-1|-|13|TRBV20-1
TGCAGTGCTATCAGGGAGATGAACACTGAAGATTTCTTT
CSAIREMNTEDFF
>many|TRBJ2-2|-|17|TRBV5-4
TGTGCCAGCAGCTTGGTGATGGGGTCTCTGAACACCGGGGAGCTGTTTTTT
CASSLVMGSLNTGELFF
>-|TRBJ2-3|-|14|TRBV10-3
TGTGCCATCAGTGAGATACAGAGCACAGATACGCAGTATTTT
CAISEIQSTDTQYF
>few|TRBJ2-3|TRBD2|15|TRBV5-1
TGCGCCAGCAGACCCCGACTAGCGGGGCTAGATACGCAGTATTTT
CASRPRLAGLDTQYF
>few|TRBJ1-5|TRBD1|14|TRBV7-2
TGTGCCAGCAGCTTAGACAGGGGAACCCAGCCCCAGCATTTT
CASSLDRGTQPQHF
>many|TRBJ2-3|-|14|TRBV5-1
TGCGCCAGCAGCTTGGCGGGGACCACAGATACGCAGTATTTT
CASSLAGTTDTQYF
>-|TRBJ1-5|TRBD1|18|TRBV7-8
TGTGCCAGCAGCTTAGCGGGAGGGACAGGGAAGGGCAATCAGCCCCAGCATTTT
CASSLAGGTGKGNQPQHF
>few|TRBJ1-4|TRBD1|15|TRBV10-3
TGTGCCATCAGTGACCCGGGACAGGGGAACGAAAAACTGTTTTTT
CAISDPGQGNEKLFF
>few|TRBJ1-1|-|13|TRBV4-1
TGCGCCAGCAGTAGTAGGGAAGTTGCTGAAGCTTTCTTT
CASSSREVAEAFF
>few|TRBJ2-2|-|15|TRBV4-2
TGTGCCAGCAGCCGAGGGGAACTAGCTACCGGGGAGCTGTTTTTT
CASSRGELATGELFF
>-|TRBJ1-5|-|15|TRBV19
TGTGCCAGTACCCTTGACCCGGCGGGCAATCAGCCCCAGCATTTT
CASTLDPAGNQPQHF
>many|TRBJ2-7|-|11|TRBV20-1
TGCAGTCCTCGCCAAGGCAACGAGCAGTACTTC
CSPRQGNEQYF
>many|TRBJ2-5|-|14|TRBV7-2
TGTGCCAGCAGTTCTGCGGGCGGAGAAGAGACCCAGTACTTC
CASSSAGGEETQYF
>-|TRBJ2-1|-|13|TRBV3-1
TGTGCCAGCAGCCGGGGGGAGAACAATGAGCAGTTCTTC
CASSRGENNEQFF
>-|TRBJ2-3|-|17|TRBV4-2
TGTGCCAGCAGCCAAAGGGGGGGCGGGCCTAGCACAGATACGCAGTATTTT
CASSQRGGGPSTDTQYF
>-|TRBJ1-1|-|13|TRBV10-3
TGTGCCATCAGTGAAGGGGGGGACACTGAAGCTTTCTTT
CAISEGGDTEAFF
>many|TRBJ1-2|TRBD1|15|TRBV18
TGTGCCAGCTCACCGACAGGGGGCGAAAACTATGGCTACACCTTC
CASSPTGGENYGYTF
>many|TRBJ2-5|-|15|TRBV4-3
TGCGCCAGCAGCCAAGATGGGGAGTACCAAGAGACCCAGTACTTC
CASSQDGEYQETQYF
>-|TRBJ2-3|-|10|TRBV28
TGTGCCTCCGCCGGAGTCACGCAGTATTTT
CASAGVTQYF
>-|TRBJ1-4|-|15|TRBV12-3/TRBV12-4
TGTGCCAGCAGTATGGGGGACGGCGCCAATGAAAAACTGTTTTTT
CASSMGDGANEKLFF
>few|TRBJ2-5|TRBD2|17|TRBV20-1
TGCAGTGCTACTACTCAGGGACTATCCGCTTTCGGGGAGACCCAGTACTTC
CSATTQGLSAFGETQYF
>-|TRBJ1-1|-|12|TRBV29-1
TGCAGCGTTGGAGGGTCGGTGGCAGGAGCTTTCTTT
CSVGGSVAGAFF
>-|TRBJ1-2|TRBD1|15|TRBV2
TGTGCCAGCAGCGTCGGACAGGGAGGTGATTATGGCTACACCTTC
CASSVGQGGDYGYTF
>few|TRBJ1-4|TRBD1|17|TRBV12-3/TRBV12-4
TGTGCCAGCAGTCCCGGACAGGGAGTCTCAACTAATGAAAAACTGTTTTTT
CASSPGQGVSTNEKLFF